The 28 T cell receptor beta chains listed next were all sequenced from one sample in a study of OX40 agonist ivuxolimab in advanced cancers. Some clones are missing from TCRdb's copy, which holds only in-frame ones; the method was immunoSEQ multiplex PCR. The profile shows about 40,000 clones, approximately 90% of them singletons. Sample: CD4+ or CD8+ T cells sorted from blood, taken in a trial of the OX40 agonist ivuxolimab. All receptors derive from an adult with an advanced solid tumor such as melanoma, head and neck, liver or kidney cancer.

V is TRBV7-2 and J is TRBJ1-3; 9 nucleotides match TRBD1. J was trimmed by 3 bases and V by 1 base; bases with no gene match: 7. Germline V CDR1 and CDR2: SGHTA, FQGNSA. The CDR3 runs to 17 residues. The CDR3 DNA reads as TGTGCCAGCAGCTTAGGAAACAGGGGGCGCGGTGGAAACACCATATATTTT. Translating it yields CASSLGNRGRGGNTIYF. The variable domain in full, completed from reference TRBV7-2 and TRBJ1-3, reads GAGVSQSPSNKVTEKGKDVELRCDPISGHTALYWYRQSLGQGLEFLIYFQGNSAPDKSGLPSDRFSAERTGGSVSTLTIQRTQQEDSAVYLCASSLGNRGRGGNTIYFGEGSWLTVV.

The CDR3 coding sequence is TGCAGCGGAAGGGGGCTAGGCACTGAAGCTTTCTTT. Translated: CSGRGLGTEAFF. J is TRBJ1-1 and V is TRBV29-1; 7 bases are shared with TRBD1. Germline lookup yields CDR1 SQVTM and CDR2 ANQGSEA. The CDR3 is 12 amino acids. J was trimmed by 4 bases and V by 7 bases; bases with no gene match: 6.

This chain uses TRBV5-1 with TRBJ2-7; weak D call: TRBD1 (5 bases). The length of the CDR3 is 13 residues. Germline V gives CDR1 SGHRS, CDR2 YFSETQ. V was clipped by 0 bases and J by 5 bases, with 9 bases between them. CDR3 amino acids: CASSLVGADEQYF. The CDR3 coding sequence is TGCGCCAGCAGCTTGGTAGGGGCGGACGAGCAGTACTTC. The complete variable domain, with remaining parts taken from reference TRBV5-1 and TRBJ2-7, reads KAGVTQTPRYLIKTRGQQVTLSCSPISGHRSVSWYQQTPGQGLQFLFEYFSETQRNKGNFPGRFSGRQFSNSRSEMNVSTLELGDSALYLCASSLVGADEQYFGPGTRLTVT.

The chain is built from TRBV27 and TRBJ2-3, with D tentatively TRBD1 or TRBD2 (6 bases each). V lost 4 bases and J lost 6, with 14 bases in between. Germline V lookup: CDR1 MNHEY, CDR2 SMNVEV (reference sequence). The CDR3 sequence is 14 residues long. In nucleotides, the CDR3 is TGTGCCAGCAGTTCGAGGGGGGCGGTTGATACGCAGTATTTT. Translation gives CASSSRGAVDTQYF.

This chain connects TRBV15 to TRBJ1-2; 7 bases are a match to TRBD1. The J segment lost 8 bases and the V segment lost 3 bases, leaving 9 bases of the junction unmatched. CDR1 is LNHNV, CDR2 YYDKDF, per germline (reference sequence). The CDR3 runs to 14 residues. The CDR3 coding sequence is TGTGCCACCAGCAGGGGGACAGAGGCGCAAGGCTACACCTTC. Protein: CATSRGTEAQGYTF.

The rearrangement joins TRBV4-1 to TRBJ2-3; 8 bases match TRBD2. V shed 2 bases, J shed 2 bases, and the junction held 6 bases outside the gene matches. Germline V CDR1 and CDR2: MGHRA, YSYEKL. The CDR3 is 16 residues long. The CDR3 sequence: CASSQFSGANTDTQYF. In DNA, the CDR3 is TGCGCCAGCAGCCAATTTAGCGGGGCTAACACAGATACGCAGTATTTT.

This chain links TRBV18 with TRBJ1-5; D not certain. The V and J ends lost 2 bases and 8 bases respectively, with 7 bases between them. This CDR3 region has 12 residues. Germline V gives CDR1 KGHSH, CDR2 LQKENI. CDR3 in DNA: TGTGCCAGCTCACCAGGGAAAGAGCCCCAGCATTTT. Protein product: CASSPGKEPQHF.

This clone was seen only once. The V and J genes are TRBV27 and TRBJ2-5, with D maybe TRBD2 (6 bases). Germline V gene data show CDR1 as MNHEY and CDR2 as SMNVEV (reference sequence). The V end lost 6 bases, the J end lost 0 bases, and 8 bases lay between the germline ends. The CDR3 spans 13 residues. This chain's CDR3 is CASSRDYQETQYF. The CDR3 DNA is TGTGCCAGCAGCCGGGACTACCAAGAGACCCAGTACTTC.

The rearrangement links TRBV4-1 to TRBJ2-1; TRBD2 agrees at 10 bases. The germline CDR1 and CDR2 sequences are MGHRA and YSYEKL. J lost 6 bases, V lost 0 bases, and 5 bases had no gene match. This CDR3 has 16 residues. CDR3 sequence: CASSQERLAGANEQFF. Written as DNA, the CDR3 is TGCGCCAGCAGCCAAGAACGTCTAGCGGGGGCCAATGAGCAGTTCTTC.

V and J are TRBV4-2 and TRBJ1-2; TRBD1 aligns across 7 bases. The V gene end was trimmed by 5 bases and the J gene end by 4 bases; junction bases not matched to a gene: 7. Per germline, CDR1 LGHNA and CDR2 YNFKEQ. The CDR3 loop spans 14 amino acids. The CDR3 nucleotides are TGTGCCAGCAGCGCATCACAGGGGAGCTATGGCTACACCTTC. Translation gives CASSASQGSYGYTF.

The chain carries TRBV2 and TRBJ1-2, with TRBD1 matching 8 bases. CDR1 SNHLY and CDR2 FYNNEI come from the germline V gene. This CDR3 region has 13 residues. The ends lost 9 bases at V and 4 bases at J; junction bases unmatched: 7. The CDR3 reads CASNGGTGYGYTF. The CDR3 DNA reads TGTGCCAGTAATGGCGGGACAGGCTATGGCTACACCTTC.

The rearrangement joins TRBV20-1 to TRBJ1-2; D ambiguous. The CDR3 is 11 amino acids. V lost 2 bases and J 4 bases, leaving 5 bases between the germline ends. Germline CDR1 is DFQATT and CDR2 is SNEGSKA (reference sequence). CDR3 in amino acids: CSARQSYGYTF. CDR3 in DNA: TGCAGTGCTAGACAGAGCTATGGCTACACCTTC.

This chain uses TRBV18 with TRBJ1-1; D gene uncertain. The CDR3 totals 15 residues. The germline V and J ends were trimmed by 6 bases and 10 bases, with 24 bases remaining between them. Germline lookup yields CDR1 KGHSH and CDR2 LQKENI. CDR3 in DNA: TGTGCCAGCTCCCCCGGGGTGGCGAGTTCGTCTTCAGCTTTCTTT. Protein: CASSPGVASSSSAFF.

This rearrangement joins TRBV19 to TRBJ2-4; the D gene could be TRBD1 or TRBD2 (6 bases each). The CDR3 runs 15 residues. Per germline, CDR1 LNHDA and CDR2 SQIVND (reference sequence). Trimming stripped 3 bases from V and 1 base from J, with 10 bases between. CDR3: CASSIRGLAKNIQYF. CDR3 nucleotides: TGTGCCAGTAGTATCCGGGGGCTCGCCAAAAACATTCAGTACTTC.

The chain combines TRBV7-2 with TRBJ2-5; 9 bases match TRBD1. J lost 4 bases, V lost 5 bases, and 5 bases had no gene match. CDR1 and CDR2 from the germline V gene are SGHTA and FQGNSA. The CDR3 spans 14 residues. The CDR3 here is CASSRDRAAETQYF. In DNA form, the CDR3 reads TGTGCCAGCAGCCGGGACAGGGCGGCAGAGACCCAGTACTTC.

The chain employs TRBV7-2 and TRBJ2-4; no firm D call. CDR1 is SGHTA and CDR2 is FQGNSA in the germline V gene. The CDR3 has 13 residues. Trimming pared 5 bases from V and 7 bases from J, leaving 12 bases between. The CDR3 protein is CASSPVGSNIQYF. CDR3 sequence (DNA): TGTGCCAGCAGCCCCGTGGGGTCCAACATTCAGTACTTC.

This chain joins TRBV5-1 and TRBJ2-7; 8 nucleotides agree with TRBD1. V shed 4 bases, J shed 2 bases, and the junction held 8 bases outside the gene matches. The CDR3 contains 15 residues. The germline CDR1 and CDR2 sequences are SGHRS and YFSETQ. The CDR3 sequence is CASSLQGAPTYEQYF. The DNA of the CDR3 is TGCGCCAGCAGCCTCCAGGGGGCCCCGACCTACGAGCAGTACTTC.

The chain uses TRBV6-1 and TRBJ1-6; TRBD1 might be the D (5 bases). Germline lookup yields CDR1 MNHNS and CDR2 SASEGT. The CDR3 covers 15 residues. V lost 1 base, J lost 6 bases, and 10 bases lay in between. CDR3: CASSEVGGGNSPLHF. The DNA of the CDR3 is TGTGCCAGCAGTGAAGTGGGGGGAGGTAATTCACCCCTCCACTTT.

This chain links TRBV9 with TRBJ1-6, with a tentative D call TRBD1 (6 bases). Germline lookup yields CDR1 SGDLS and CDR2 YYNGEE. The V end was cut by 4 bases, the J end by 3 bases, with 11 bases between. The CDR3 is 15 residues long. CDR3 in DNA: TGTGCCAGCAGCCCTCGGACAGACTATAATTCACCCCTCCACTTT. It translates to CASSPRTDYNSPLHF.

The chain is built from TRBV4-1 and TRBJ1-4; 8 nucleotides match TRBD1. The length of the CDR3 is 17 residues. The V segment lost 4 bases and the J segment 4 bases; nucleotides outside the gene matches: 11. Germline V gene sequence: CDR1 MGHRA, CDR2 YSYEKL. DNA of the CDR3: TGCGCCAGCAGCCTCCCCACAGGGGGTAAGGGTAATGAAAAACTGTTTTTT. Its translation: CASSLPTGGKGNEKLFF.

The chain is built from TRBV18 and TRBJ1-2; D is ambiguous. CDR3 length: 12 amino acids. V gave up 2 bases and J gave up 8 bases, with 9 bases separating them. Germline V CDR1 and CDR2: KGHSH, LQKENI. CDR3 in amino acids: CASSPSSDGYTF. For the CDR3, the DNA is TGTGCCAGCTCACCAAGCTCGGACGGCTACACCTTC.

This chain connects TRBV14 to TRBJ1-1, with D hard to call. Trimming stripped 4 bases from V and 5 bases from J, with 11 bases between. The CDR3 is made up of 13 amino acids. Germline CDR1 is SGHDN and CDR2 is FVKESK. The CDR3 protein is CASSLHPQTEAFF. DNA for the CDR3: TGTGCCAGCAGCCTCCACCCACAGACTGAAGCTTTCTTT.

Details on this clone: The conserved phenylalanine or tryptophan normally closing the CDR3 is absent here, so this likely arose from a read error. The genes are TRBV6-5 and TRBJ2-7; 7 bases line up with TRBD1. Trimming cost V 4 bases and J 5 bases; bases outside gene matches: 8. This CDR3 is 14 amino acids long. The germline gives CDR1 MNHEY, CDR2 SVGAGI. This chain's CDR3 is CASSSRQGKNEQYL. DNA of the CDR3: TGTGCCAGCAGTTCCCGACAGGGTAAGAACGAGCAGTACCTC.

The chain joins TRBV7-2 to TRBJ1-2; 8 bases are shared with TRBD1. V gave up 5 bases and J gave up 7 bases; unmatched junction bases: 9. The CDR3 loop spans 14 amino acids. Looked up from germline, CDR1 is SGHTA and CDR2 is FQGNSA. The CDR3 reads CASSLGRGRGGYTF. DNA for the CDR3: TGTGCCAGCAGCCTAGGCAGGGGGCGCGGTGGCTACACCTTC. Combining the CDR3 with reference TRBV7-2 and TRBJ1-2 gives the whole variable domain GAGVSQSPSNKVTEKGKDVELRCDPISGHTALYWYRQSLGQGLEFLIYFQGNSAPDKSGLPSDRFSAERTGGSVSTLTIQRTQQEDSAVYLCASSLGRGRGGYTFGSGTRLTVV.

The CDR3 reads CAISGLAGNRDTQYF. CDR3 nucleotide sequence: TGTGCCATCAGTGGACTAGCGGGGAACAGAGATACGCAGTATTTT. V is TRBV10-3 and J is TRBJ2-3, with TRBD2 matching 11 bases. CDR1 is ENHRY, CDR2 SYGVKD, per germline. The CDR3 sequence is 15 residues long. After removal of 4 bases from V and 5 bases from J, the junction contained 5 bases not matched to a gene.

This rearrangement joins TRBV11-2 to TRBJ1-6; D perhaps matches TRBD1 (6 bases). Germline CDR1 is SGHAT and CDR2 is FQNNGV. Trimming took 1 base from V and 4 from J, leaving 8 bases between them. The CDR3 has 15 amino acids. The CDR3 loop reads CASSLVGQYNSPLHF. In DNA form, the CDR3 reads TGTGCCAGCAGCTTAGTCGGACAGTATAATTCACCCCTCCACTTT.

The chain is built from TRBV7-2 and TRBJ2-7; D gene uncertain. Trimming stripped 2 bases from V and 2 bases from J, with 7 bases between. Germline CDR1 reads SGHTA; CDR2 reads FQGNSA. The CDR3 has 13 residues. DNA of the CDR3: TGTGCCAGCAGCTTACCCTTAACCTACGAGCAGTACTTC. Translation: CASSLPLTYEQYF.

CDR3 coding DNA: TGTGCCAGCACCGAGCAGGCGCTCGGGCTTGAGCAGTTCTTC. Its translation is CASTEQALGLEQFF. The genes are TRBV2 and TRBJ2-1; D is unresolved. The CDR3 loop spans 14 amino acids. From germline, CDR1 is SNHLY and CDR2 FYNNEI. V was shortened by 7 bases and J by 9 bases, with 19 bases between the two germline ends.